This T cell receptor (beta chain) was identified in a study of cytomegalovirus exposure and HLA in healthy donors. Broader study findings: The classifier was said to identify cytomegalovirus status with high specificity and sensitivity.

CDR1 is SGHRS, CDR2 YFSETQ, per germline. The CDR3 covers 14 residues. Turning to this clone: The antigen remains undetermined. A junction boundary mismatches the germline segment, possibly from a read error. Other DNA sequences from this sample encode an identical CDR3 as well.

The study ran its PCR with 60 Vbeta and 13 Jbeta primers. TCRdb keeps only in-frame clones here, not all; method: immunoSEQ multiplex PCR. Among 150,000 to 250,000 clones, 82% were seen once, and the ten largest hold around 6%. V is TRBV5-1 and J is TRBJ2-3; D possibly corresponds to TRBD2 (6 bases). This clonotype was obtained from a woman between 45 and 65 years old in good health and CMV-seropositive. The sample taken for sequencing was PBMCs. The CDR3 region has the DNA TGCGCCAGCCTCCTAGCGCAGAGCACTGATACGCAGTATTTT. It is translated as CASLLAQSTDTQYF.